A selection of T cell receptor beta chains follows, all from one sample in a study of siplizumab effects on memory and regulatory T cells. The method was immunoSEQ multiplex PCR; TCRdb's version includes in-frame clones alone and lacks a portion of them. The sample holds about 120,000 clones, roughly 93% seen once. Sequencing input: non-Treg CD4+ T cells sorted from blood. Receptors originate from a human donor in good health. Both conserved end residues are part of each CDR3. The order of the fields is V gene, clone size, J gene, D gene, CDR3 DNA, CDR3 protein. A D gene is named only where the DNA matches it firmly. A clone size is listed for some rows: how often the clone was seen (once, few, many), or a class if it is expanded.

TRBV10-3	NA	TRBJ2-5	NA	TGTGCCATCAGGACTGGGCCCGAAGAGACCCAGTACTTC	CAIRTGPEETQYF
TRBV29-1	once	TRBJ2-7	NA	TGCAGCGCCGAGGGGGACAAAGGAACCTACGAGCAGTACTTC	CSAEGDKGTYEQYF
TRBV10-3	NA	TRBJ1-2	NA	TGTGCCATCGGGGATCCTCTCGGCTACACCTTC	CAIGDPLGYTF
TRBV7-6	NA	TRBJ2-3	TRBD2	TGTGCCAGCAGCTTACGCGGACTAGCGGGGACCTTAGGAACAGATACGCAGTATTTT	CASSLRGLAGTLGTDTQYF
TRBV12-5	NA	TRBJ2-5	NA	TGTGCTAGTGGTTTGGTACTAGGGCCCGAGTACTTC	CASGLVLGPEYF
TRBV5-6	NA	TRBJ2-7	TRBD2	TGTGCCAGCAGCTTGACTAGCGGGGGGCCCTACGAGCAGTACTTC	CASSLTSGGPYEQYF
TRBV19	NA	TRBJ1-2	NA	TGTGCCGCTAAAGGGGTCTATGGCTACACCTTC	CAAKGVYGYTF
TRBV18	NA	TRBJ1-1	NA	TGTGCCAGCTCACTGACAGGGAACACTGAAGCTTTCTTT	CASSLTGNTEAFF
TRBV2	NA	TRBJ1-2	NA	TGTGCCAGCGGCGAGGGAACTCATAACTATGGCTACACCTTC	CASGEGTHNYGYTF
TRBV7-9	NA	TRBJ2-3	NA	TGTGCCAGCAGCTTAGATACGCAGTATTTT	CASSLDTQYF
TRBV6-5	NA	TRBJ1-2	NA	TGTGCCAGCAGGGGACGGGATAACTATGGCTACACCTTC	CASRGRDNYGYTF
TRBV2	once	TRBJ2-2	NA	TGTGCCGGTACCAGGGAATTAGCCGGGGAGCTGTTTTTT	CAGTRELAGELFF
TRBV7-2	once	TRBJ2-7	NA	TGTGCCAGCAGCTTAGACTTAGGTGGCTGGAGCCCCGAGCAGTACTTC	CASSLDLGGWSPEQYF
TRBV6-5	NA	TRBJ2-2	TRBD1	TGTGCCAGCAGTTACCTGGGACAGGGATATACCGGGGAGCTGTTTTTT	CASSYLGQGYTGELFF
TRBV7-9	NA	TRBJ2-7	TRBD1	TGTGCCAGCAGCTCGGGACAGCACTACGAGCAGTACTTC	CASSSGQHYEQYF
TRBV2	NA	TRBJ1-2	NA	TGTGCCAGCAGTGCGACTAACTATGGCTACACCTTC	CASSATNYGYTF
TRBV5-5	NA	TRBJ2-7	TRBD1	TGTGCCAGCAGCTTAGGCCTACAGGGGAGTTTTATTTACGAGCAGTACTTC	CASSLGLQGSFIYEQYF
TRBV6-5	NA	TRBJ2-2	NA	TGTGCCAGCAGTTACGCCGGTTGGACCGGGGAGCTGTTTTTT	CASSYAGWTGELFF
TRBV10-1	NA	TRBJ2-7	NA	TGCGCCAGCAGTGATTTAGCGGTTAGCTCCTACGAGCAGTACTTC	CASSDLAVSSYEQYF
TRBV2	NA	TRBJ2-7	NA	TGTGCCAGCCTAGCCAGCTACGAGCAGTACTTC	CASLASYEQYF
TRBV19	NA	TRBJ1-5	TRBD1	TGTGCCAGTAGTATCGACAGGGGACCGAATCAGCCCCAGCATTTT	CASSIDRGPNQPQHF
TRBV18	NA	TRBJ1-3	NA	TGTGCCAGCTCACCACCTCAGGGAGCGCCTGGAAACACCATATATTTT	CASSPPQGAPGNTIYF